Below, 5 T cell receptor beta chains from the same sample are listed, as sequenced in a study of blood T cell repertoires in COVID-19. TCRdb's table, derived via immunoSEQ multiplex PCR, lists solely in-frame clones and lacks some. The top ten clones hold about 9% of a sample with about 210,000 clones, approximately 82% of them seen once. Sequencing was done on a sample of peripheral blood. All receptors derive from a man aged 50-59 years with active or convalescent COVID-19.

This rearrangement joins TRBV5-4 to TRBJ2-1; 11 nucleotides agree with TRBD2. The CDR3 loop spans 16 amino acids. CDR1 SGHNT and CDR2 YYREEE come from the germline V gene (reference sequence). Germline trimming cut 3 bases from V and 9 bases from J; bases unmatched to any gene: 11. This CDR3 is CASSSPTSGSLGEQFF. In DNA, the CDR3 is TGTGCCAGCAGCTCGCCCACTAGCGGGAGTCTCGGTGAGCAGTTCTTC.

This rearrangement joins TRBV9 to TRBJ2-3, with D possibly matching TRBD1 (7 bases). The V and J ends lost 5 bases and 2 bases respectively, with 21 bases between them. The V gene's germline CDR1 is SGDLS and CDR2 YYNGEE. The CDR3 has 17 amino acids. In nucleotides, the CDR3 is TGTGCCAGCAGTGGGGGGCCACAGGGGTCTTCCACAGATACGCAGTATTTT. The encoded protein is CASSGGPQGSSTDTQYF.

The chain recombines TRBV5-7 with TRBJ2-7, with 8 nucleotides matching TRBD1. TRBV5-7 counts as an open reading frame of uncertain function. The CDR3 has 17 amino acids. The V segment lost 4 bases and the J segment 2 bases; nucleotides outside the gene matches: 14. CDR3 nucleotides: TGTGCCAGCAGCCGGACAGGGTTCCTTTTAGTCACCTACGAGCAGTACGTC. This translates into CASSRTGFLLVTYEQYV.

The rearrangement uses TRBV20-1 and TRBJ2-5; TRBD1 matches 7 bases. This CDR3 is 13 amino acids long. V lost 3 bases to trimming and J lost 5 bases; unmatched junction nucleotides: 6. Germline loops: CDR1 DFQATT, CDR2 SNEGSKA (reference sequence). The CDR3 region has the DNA TGCAGTGCTAGTACAGGGGTTAGGGAGACCCAGTACTTC. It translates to CSASTGVRETQYF.

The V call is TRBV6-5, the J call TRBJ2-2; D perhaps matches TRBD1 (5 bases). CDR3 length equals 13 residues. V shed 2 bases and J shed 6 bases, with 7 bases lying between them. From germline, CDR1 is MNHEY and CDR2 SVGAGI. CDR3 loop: CASSYQGPGELFF. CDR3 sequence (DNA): TGTGCCAGCAGTTACCAGGGTCCCGGGGAGCTGTTTTTT.